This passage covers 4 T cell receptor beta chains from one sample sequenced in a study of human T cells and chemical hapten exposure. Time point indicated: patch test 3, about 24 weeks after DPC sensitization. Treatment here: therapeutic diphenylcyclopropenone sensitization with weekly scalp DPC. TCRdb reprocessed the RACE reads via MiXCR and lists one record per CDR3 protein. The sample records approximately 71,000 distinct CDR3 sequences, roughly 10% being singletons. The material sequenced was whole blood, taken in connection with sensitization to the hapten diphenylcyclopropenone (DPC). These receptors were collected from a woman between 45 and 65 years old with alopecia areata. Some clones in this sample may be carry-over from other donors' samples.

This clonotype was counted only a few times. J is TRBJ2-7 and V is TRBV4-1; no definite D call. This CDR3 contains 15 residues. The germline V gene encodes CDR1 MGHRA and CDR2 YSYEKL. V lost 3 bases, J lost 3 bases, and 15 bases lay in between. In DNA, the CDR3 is TGCGCCAGCAGCCAGGCGGACGAGTTGGGCTACGAGCAGTACTTC. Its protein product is CASSQADELGYEQYF.

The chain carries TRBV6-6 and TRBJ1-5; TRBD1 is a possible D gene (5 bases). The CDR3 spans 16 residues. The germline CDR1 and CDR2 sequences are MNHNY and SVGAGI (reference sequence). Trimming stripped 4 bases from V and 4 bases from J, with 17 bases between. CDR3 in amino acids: CASSSEGRGLNQPQHF. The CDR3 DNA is TGTGCCAGCAGTTCTGAGGGACGGGGCCTTAATCAGCCCCAGCATTTT.

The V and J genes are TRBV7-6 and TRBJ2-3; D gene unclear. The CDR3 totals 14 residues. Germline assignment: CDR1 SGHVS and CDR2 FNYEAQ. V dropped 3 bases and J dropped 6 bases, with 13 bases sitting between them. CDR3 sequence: CASSFSPSGDTQYF. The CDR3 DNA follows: TGTGCCAGCAGCTTTAGCCCCAGTGGGGATACGCAGTATTTT.

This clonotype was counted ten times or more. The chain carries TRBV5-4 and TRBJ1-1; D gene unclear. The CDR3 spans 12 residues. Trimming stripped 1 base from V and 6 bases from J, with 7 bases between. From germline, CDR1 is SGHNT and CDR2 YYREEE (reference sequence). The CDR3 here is CASSLSRAEAFF. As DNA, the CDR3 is TGTGCCAGCAGCTTGAGTCGGGCTGAAGCTTTCTTT.